The clone carrying this T cell receptor beta chain has a handful of counts. These data originate in a study of T cells in Graves' hyperthyroidism and ophthalmopathy. RNA transcripts served as the template for amplifying TCR beta CDR3 regions. The HTBI primer set drove a first-round RT-PCR of the TCR CDR3. In TCRdb, the multiplex PCR reads were re-called with MiXCR into one record per CDR3 protein. The sample carries about 560,000 distinct CDR3 sequences, around 46% recorded once. A lack of ophthalmopathy progression within 18 months defined stable Graves' hyperthyroidism. Each diagnosis was grounded in clinical symptoms, serum thyroxine and TRAb, thyroid ultrasound, and orbital computed tomography. The TCR comes from a woman between 18 and 29 years old with Graves' hyperthyroidism. Sequencing was performed on peripheral blood or thyroid tissue (not recorded which).

Here the CDR3 DNA reads TGTGCCAGCAGTTACGGGACAGGGACCTATGGCTACACCTTC. Amino acids: CASSYGTGTYGYTF. The V call is TRBV2, the J call TRBJ1-2, with TRBD1 matching over 9 bases. CDR3 length equals 14 residues. J gave up 4 bases and V 5 bases, and 5 bases lay outside the gene matches. Germline V lookup: CDR1 SNHLY, CDR2 FYNNEI.